The 26 T cell receptor beta chains below come from one sample, sequenced in a study of CD8+ T cells in alopecia areata. Treatment here: oral pan-JAK inhibitor, 5-10 mg twice daily. cDNA prepared by RNA extraction and subsequent reverse transcription served as the template for sequencing. TCRdb's table, derived via immunoSEQ multiplex PCR, lists solely in-frame clones and lacks some. The sample has over 85,000 clones, 60% to 80% seen once. Sequenced material: CD8+ T cells sorted from blood, taken around week 46, from a patient treated with tofacitinib. The source is a human donor with alopecia areata.

The J gene is TRBJ2-7, the V gene TRBV11-2, with TRBD1 matching 8 bases. Per germline, CDR1 SGHAT and CDR2 FQNNGV. There are 12 residues in the CDR3. The V gene end was trimmed by 3 bases and the J gene end by 7 bases; junction bases not matched to a gene: 2. CDR3 nucleotide sequence: TGTGCCAGCAGCTTGGACAGGGCTGAGCAGTACTTC. Its protein product is CASSLDRAEQYF.

The V call is TRBV28, the J call TRBJ1-2; 8 bases are shared with TRBD1. J was trimmed by 3 bases and V by 6 bases; bases with no gene match: 6. Germline V gene data show CDR1 as MDHEN and CDR2 as SYDVKM. The CDR3 has 14 residues. CDR3 sequence (DNA): TGTGCCAGCAGATTCGGACAGGGCGACTATGGCTACACCTTC. It is translated as CASRFGQGDYGYTF.

The chain recombines TRBV11-2 with TRBJ2-1; 11 nucleotides agree with TRBD2. The CDR3 spans 15 residues. Germline V gene sequence: CDR1 SGHAT, CDR2 FQNNGV. Germline trimming cut 5 bases from V and 4 bases from J; bases unmatched to any gene: 4. CDR3 region: CASSPIAGGYNEQFF. CDR3 bases: TGTGCCAGCAGCCCGATAGCGGGGGGGTACAATGAGCAGTTCTTC.

This clone was detected a few times. The J gene is TRBJ2-1, the V gene TRBV9; 10 nucleotides agree with TRBD2. V shed 3 bases and J 8 bases; nucleotides not matched to a gene: 11. The CDR3 has 16 residues. Germline-derived CDR1 and CDR2 are SGDLS and YYNGEE. CDR3 sequence (DNA): TGTGCCAGCAGCGACCCCCCAGCGGGGGGGAGGCATGAGCAGTTCTTC. Protein: CASSDPPAGGRHEQFF. Full variable domain (missing parts from reference TRBV9 and TRBJ2-1): DSGVTQTPKHLITATGQRVTLRCSPRSGDLSVYWYQQSLDQGLQFLIQYYNGEERAKGNILERFSAQQFPDLHSELNLSSLELGDSALYFCASSDPPAGGRHEQFFGPGTRLTVL.

In its sample, this clone was seen once. This sequence joins TRBV9 and TRBJ1-1; 7 nucleotides match TRBD1. Trimming took 3 bases from V and 0 from J; bases not matched to a gene: 5. The CDR3 is made up of 15 amino acids. Germline assignment: CDR1 SGDLS and CDR2 YYNGEE. CDR3 in amino acids: CASSAGGQVNTEAFF. CDR3 in DNA: TGTGCCAGCAGCGCCGGAGGACAGGTGAACACTGAAGCTTTCTTT.

This clone was counted a single time. The chain is built from TRBV10-1 and TRBJ2-4; maybe TRBD1 (5 bases). The CDR3 runs 11 residues. Germline V gene sequence: CDR1 WNHNN, CDR2 SYGVQD (reference sequence). V lost 9 bases, J lost 8 bases, and 11 bases lay in between. CDR3 nucleotide sequence: TGCGCCAGACGACAAGGGGACATTCAGTACTTC. This gives the protein CARRQGDIQYF.

The V and J genes are TRBV27 and TRBJ1-5; D possibly corresponds to TRBD1 (5 bases). This CDR3 is built from 15 residues. The V gene lost 5 bases and the J gene lost 4 bases, with 15 bases spanning the gap. The germline gives CDR1 MNHEY, CDR2 SMNVEV (reference sequence). CDR3 amino acids: CASSTGTLGNQPQHF. CDR3 nucleotide sequence: TGTGCCAGCAGTACCGGGACTCTAGGAAATCAGCCCCAGCATTTT.

This clone appeared a single time. The rearrangement joins TRBV11-3 to TRBJ2-7; D perhaps matches TRBD1 (6 bases). CDR1 SGHNT and CDR2 YENEEA come from the germline V gene. V lost 8 bases to trimming and J lost 3 bases, with 14 bases between them. The CDR3 covers 13 residues. CDR3 amino acids: CASGITGNYEQYF. The CDR3 DNA follows: TGTGCCAGCGGAATTACAGGGAACTACGAGCAGTACTTC.

This chain joins TRBV5-1 and TRBJ2-2; TRBD1 matches at 7 bases. Per germline, CDR1 SGHRS and CDR2 YFSETQ. J gave up 4 bases and V 1 base, and 10 bases lay outside the gene matches. The CDR3 runs to 17 residues. The DNA for the CDR3 is TGCGCCAGCAGCTTGCTTCCCGAGTCAGGGGGCACCGGGGAGCTGTTTTTT. It yields the protein CASSLLPESGGTGELFF.

V gene TRBV2 combines with J gene TRBJ2-3; no definite D call. The germline V gene has CDR1 SNHLY and CDR2 FYNNEI. Trimming removed 0 bases from V and 6 bases from J, with 13 bases in between. The CDR3 contains 15 residues. CDR3: CASSEAHSTGDTQYF. In nucleotides, the CDR3 is TGTGCCAGCAGTGAAGCGCATTCGACTGGCGATACGCAGTATTTT.

The J gene is TRBJ1-2, the V gene TRBV19, with D hard to call. This CDR3 has 13 residues. The germline CDR1 and CDR2 sequences are LNHDA and SQIVND (reference sequence). The V and J ends lost 5 bases and 7 bases respectively, with 14 bases between them. The CDR3 spells CASSLKQSGGYTF. The CDR3 DNA is TGTGCCAGTAGTTTAAAGCAGTCGGGTGGCTACACCTTC.

This chain joins TRBV7-9 and TRBJ2-7; the D gene is possibly TRBD2 (5 bases). This CDR3 is 13 amino acids long. CDR1 is SEHNR, CDR2 FQNEAQ, per germline (reference sequence). The V end lost 9 bases, the J end lost 2 bases, and 14 bases lay between the germline ends. CDR3 DNA sequence: TGTGCCAGTGAGAGGCGGGTTACCTACGAGCAGTACTTC. It specifies CASERRVTYEQYF.

The rearrangement uses TRBV29-1 and TRBJ1-1, with D unresolved. In germline, CDR1 is SQVTM, CDR2 ANQGSEA. The CDR3 has 12 residues. The V end was cut by 2 bases, the J end by 3 bases, with 7 bases between. CDR3 protein: CSVETRYTEAFF. The CDR3 DNA sequence: TGCAGCGTTGAAACCAGGTACACTGAAGCTTTCTTT.

V gene TRBV27 combines with J gene TRBJ1-1; possible D gene TRBD1, 6 bases. CDR1 MNHEY and CDR2 SMNVEV come from the germline V gene (reference sequence). CDR3 length equals 13 residues. V gave up 3 bases and J gave up 8 bases, with 13 bases separating them. The CDR3, as DNA: TGTGCCAGCAGTTTTGCCAGACAGGACGAAGCTTTCTTT. Translating it yields CASSFARQDEAFF.

This sequence joins TRBV4-1 and TRBJ2-1; no definite D call. The CDR3 loop spans 14 amino acids. In germline, CDR1 is MGHRA, CDR2 YSYEKL. Trimming left V 0 bases short and J 8 bases short, with 11 bases between. The CDR3 sequence: CASSQDGLVDEQFF. CDR3 nucleotide sequence: TGCGCCAGCAGCCAAGATGGGCTAGTGGATGAGCAGTTCTTC.

The genes are TRBV29-1 and TRBJ2-4; D remains ambiguous. This CDR3 contains 11 residues. Germline lookup yields CDR1 SQVTM and CDR2 ANQGSEA. V was shortened by 4 bases and J by 3 bases, with 4 bases between the two germline ends. Here the CDR3 reads CSVVHKNIQYF. The CDR3 DNA follows: TGCAGCGTTGTCCACAAAAACATTCAGTACTTC.

V usage is TRBV6-6 and J usage is TRBJ2-1, with 12 nucleotides matching TRBD1. The junction had 3 bases not matched to a gene; V was cut back by 1 base and J by 8 bases. Germline V gene data show CDR1 as MNHNY and CDR2 as SVGAGI (reference sequence). CDR3 length: 15 amino acids. CDR3 coding DNA: TGTGCCAGCAGTTACTGGGGACAGGGGGCAGATGAGCAGTTCTTC. It specifies CASSYWGQGADEQFF.

The V call is TRBV6-6, the J call TRBJ1-1; D remains unclear. The CDR3 sequence is 13 residues long. Germline V gene sequence: CDR1 MNHNY, CDR2 SVGAGI (reference sequence). The V end lost 7 bases, the J end lost 3 bases, and 12 bases lay between the germline ends. In DNA form, the CDR3 reads TGTGCCAGCACTCCGGTGGGAGACACTGAAGCTTTCTTT. Protein product: CASTPVGDTEAFF.

V gene TRBV7-2 combines with J gene TRBJ1-2, with a tentative D call TRBD1 (5 bases). The CDR3 consists of 16 residues. V gave up 4 bases and J gave up 0 bases, with 15 bases separating them. The V gene's germline CDR1 is SGHTA and CDR2 FQGNSA. In DNA form, the CDR3 reads TGTGCCAGCAGCTCGGAAGGCAGGGTTTCTAACTATGGCTACACCTTC. Its protein is CASSSEGRVSNYGYTF.

In its sample, this clone was seen a few times. Additional DNA sequences in this sample encode the identical CDR3. The V and J genes are TRBV30 and TRBJ2-7, with 9 nucleotides matching TRBD1. V trimming: 0 bases; J trimming: 1 base; junction bases outside the gene matches: 1. Germline V gene data show CDR1 as GTSNPN and CDR2 as SVGIG (reference sequence). The CDR3 contains 14 residues. The CDR3 DNA is TGTGCCTGGAGTGTTGGGACAGGGTCCTACGAGCAGTACTTC. Its protein product is CAWSVGTGSYEQYF.

The chain recombines TRBV4-3 with TRBJ2-7, with TRBD1 identical over 7 bases. The CDR3 contains 16 residues. CDR1 is LGHNA, CDR2 YSLEER, per germline. The trim removed 0 bases at V and 0 bases at J, leaving 5 bases unmatched. CDR3 DNA sequence: TGCGCCAGCAGCCAAGAAGAGGGGGCCTCCTCCTACGAGCAGTACTTC. Its translation is CASSQEEGASSYEQYF.

This clone was detected a few times. The junction and the germline gene differ at one end; a read error may be behind it. The CDR3 spells CACTPGAKTGELFF. The CDR3 bases are TGTGCCTGCACCCCGGGGGCGAAGACCGGGGAGCTGTTTTTT. This rearrangement joins TRBV30 to TRBJ2-2; D may correspond to TRBD1 or TRBD2 (6 bases each). CDR1 is GTSNPN and CDR2 is SVGIG in the germline V gene (reference sequence). The CDR3 runs to 14 residues.

The chain links TRBV4-3 to TRBJ2-7; 7 bases are shared with TRBD2. This CDR3 region has 15 residues. The trim removed 0 bases at V and 3 bases at J, leaving 5 bases unmatched. Germline V gene data show CDR1 as LGHNA and CDR2 as YSLEER. The CDR3 here is CASSQDSGGYYEQYF. In DNA, the CDR3 is TGCGCCAGCAGCCAAGATTCCGGGGGGTACTACGAGCAGTACTTC.

The chain carries TRBV13 and TRBJ1-1; weak D call: TRBD1 (5 bases). The CDR3 covers 15 residues. With 5 bases removed from V and 2 bases from J, the gap between germline ends came to 15 bases. Germline CDR1 is PRHDT and CDR2 is FYEKMQ (reference sequence). CDR3 DNA: TGTGCCAGCAGCCCTGACAGAAGAAGTAACACTGAAGCTTTCTTT. Protein: CASSPDRRSNTEAFF.

This clone was recorded a few times. The chain combines TRBV7-6 with TRBJ2-7; TRBD1 matches at 9 bases. Trimming cost V 3 bases and J 0 bases; bases outside gene matches: 3. The CDR3 length is 15 residues. The V gene's germline CDR1 is SGHVS and CDR2 FNYEAQ. In nucleotides, the CDR3 is TGTGCCAGCAGCTTGGGGACAGGGTCCTCCTACGAGCAGTACTTC. Protein product: CASSLGTGSSYEQYF.

The J gene is TRBJ2-1, the V gene TRBV9; the match to TRBD2 covers 9 bases. The CDR3 covers 17 residues. Germline V gene lookup returns CDR1 SGDLS and CDR2 YYNGEE. Trimming removed 0 bases from V and 6 bases from J; junction bases left unmatched: 10. The CDR3 protein is CASSVESGGTVGNEQFF. DNA of the CDR3: TGTGCCAGCAGCGTAGAAAGCGGGGGGACCGTTGGCAATGAGCAGTTCTTC. Together with reference TRBV9 and TRBJ2-1, the CDR3 gives the full variable domain: DSGVTQTPKHLITATGQRVTLRCSPRSGDLSVYWYQQSLDQGLQFLIQYYNGEERAKGNILERFSAQQFPDLHSELNLSSLELGDSALYFCASSVESGGTVGNEQFFGPGTRLTVL.